Listed below are T cell receptor beta chains from one sample, sequenced in a study of blood T cells in healthy people across ages. TCRdb reprocessed the 5' RACE reads with MiXCR, giving one entry per CDR3 protein. Altogether 850,000 to 1,300,000 distinct CDR3 sequences are present, 35% to 55% being singletons, with the ten largest covering approximately 17%. The source material was blood. The receptors derive from a woman aged 55-70 years in good health. Each CDR3 is given with its conserved first and last residue. Each record gives: J gene, V gene, clone size, D gene, CDR3 protein, CDR3 DNA. A D gene is named only where the DNA matches it firmly. The size of a clone is reported for some rows only, either as once, few or many, or as a class for expanded clones.

>TRBJ2-7|TRBV10-2|NA|NA
CATGTLSSYEQYF
TGCGCCACCGGGACTTTAAGCTCCTACGAGCAGTACTTC
>TRBJ2-3|TRBV7-2|few|NA
CASSLDGADTQYF
TGTGCCAGCAGCTTAGACGGAGCAGATACGCAGTATTTT
>TRBJ2-3|TRBV29-1|NA|TRBD2
CSLAGNTDTQYF
TGCTCCCTAGCGGGAAACACAGATACGCAGTATTTT
>TRBJ2-1|TRBV9|NA|NA
CATGGGREQFF
TGTGCCACAGGGGGAGGGCGAGAGCAGTTCTTC
>TRBJ1-1|TRBV20-1|many|NA
CSASFANTEAFF
TGCAGTGCTAGTTTTGCGAACACTGAAGCTTTCTTT
>TRBJ1-2|TRBV5-4|NA|TRBD1
CASGADRGDYGYTF
TGTGCCAGCGGAGCCGACAGGGGTGACTATGGCTACACCTTC
>TRBJ1-5|TRBV20-1|few|TRBD1
CSASGTGGQPQHF
TGCAGTGCTTCCGGGACAGGGGGACAGCCCCAGCATTTT
>TRBJ1-1|TRBV29-1|NA|NA
CSVAHGLNTEAFF
TGCAGCGTTGCCCACGGGTTGAACACTGAAGCTTTCTTT
>TRBJ2-3|TRBV7-2|NA|NA
CASSREVGLGSATQYF
TGTGCCAGCAGCCGCGAGGTGGGCCTAGGTAGTGCTACGCAGTATTTT
>TRBJ2-1|TRBV3-1|NA|TRBD2
CASSQPPGLAGGEQFF
TGTGCCAGCAGCCAACCCCCGGGACTAGCGGGAGGGGAGCAGTTCTTC
>TRBJ2-1|TRBV15|once|TRBD2
CATSPRMASGRTLRNEQFF
TGTGCCACCAGCCCCCGTATGGCTAGCGGGAGGACCCTCCGTAATGAGCAGTTCTTC
>TRBJ2-3|TRBV5-1|NA|NA
CASSLPPNRAQTDTQYF
TGCGCCAGCAGCCTCCCCCCCAACAGGGCACAAACAGATACGCAGTATTTT
>TRBJ2-1|TRBV7-9|NA|TRBD1
CASSPGQGARGFSNEQFF
TGTGCCAGCAGTCCGGGACAGGGGGCGCGGGGTTTCTCTAATGAGCAGTTCTTC
>TRBJ2-3|TRBV29-1|many|NA
CSVLRGLATDTQYF
TGCAGCGTTTTGCGAGGGCTCGCCACAGATACGCAGTATTTT
>TRBJ2-7|TRBV29-1|NA|NA
CSIEVTDSSYEQYF
TGCAGCATTGAAGTTACGGACAGTTCCTACGAGCAGTACTTC
>TRBJ2-3|TRBV6-5|NA|NA
CASSYSMGRGDTQYF
TGTGCCAGCAGTTACTCGATGGGTAGAGGGGATACGCAGTATTTT
>TRBJ2-5|TRBV20-1|NA|TRBD2
CSARGSGRALAETQYF
TGCAGTGCTAGGGGAAGCGGGAGGGCCCTCGCAGAGACCCAGTACTTC
>TRBJ2-7|TRBV5-1|NA|TRBD2
CASSQQRTSGHNEQYF
TGCGCCAGCAGCCAGCAACGGACTAGCGGCCACAATGAGCAGTACTTC
>TRBJ2-7|TRBV7-2|few|NA
CASSSRRSYEQYF
TGTGCCAGCAGTTCCCGGAGGAGCTACGAGCAGTACTTC
>TRBJ2-1|TRBV5-1|once|TRBD2
CASSHGTSGSTSYNEQFF
TGCGCCAGCAGTCACGGGACTAGCGGGAGTACGTCCTACAATGAGCAGTTCTTC
>TRBJ2-7|TRBV2|few|TRBD2
CASNPPGTSGNWEVDEQYF
TGTGCCAGCAACCCCCCTGGGACTAGCGGGAACTGGGAGGTCGACGAGCAGTACTTC
>TRBJ2-7|TRBV29-1|NA|NA
CSVYPGHNSYEQYF
TGCAGCGTCTATCCGGGGCATAACTCCTACGAGCAGTACTTC
>TRBJ1-5|TRBV29-1|NA|NA
CSVVAGRGNQPQHF
TGCAGCGTTGTGGCAGGGAGAGGCAATCAGCCCCAGCATTTT
>TRBJ2-1|TRBV12-3/TRBV12-4|NA|TRBD2
CASSLQAGGANEQFF
TGTGCCAGCAGTTTACAAGCGGGAGGAGCCAATGAGCAGTTCTTC
>TRBJ2-7|TRBV29-1|few|NA
CSGGFSYEQYF
TGCAGCGGGGGTTTCTCCTACGAGCAGTACTTC
>TRBJ2-1|TRBV5-1|NA|NA
CASSAEGWNEQFF
TGCGCCAGCAGCGCGGAGGGGTGGAATGAGCAGTTCTTC
>TRBJ2-1|TRBV9|few|NA
CASSVEGGEQFF
TGTGCCAGCAGCGTAGAAGGAGGTGAGCAGTTCTTC
>TRBJ2-6|TRBV20-1|many|NA
CSARAGGPGANVLTF
TGCAGTGCTAGGGCCGGAGGGCCTGGGGCCAACGTCCTGACTTTC
>TRBJ2-1|TRBV20-1|NA|TRBD2
CSAKLAASYNEQFF
TGCAGTGCTAAACTAGCGGCCTCCTACAATGAGCAGTTCTTC
>TRBJ1-2|TRBV29-1|few|NA
CSVEPPVTLSGYTF
TGCAGCGTTGAACCCCCGGTGACACTAAGTGGCTACACCTTC
>TRBJ2-7|TRBV24-1|NA|NA
CATSDLLSVTYEQYF
TGTGCCACCAGTGATTTGCTTTCAGTAACCTACGAGCAGTACTTC
>TRBJ2-7|TRBV11-2|NA|NA
CASRQAGELSLEQYF
TGTGCCAGCCGCCAGGCGGGCGAACTCTCTCTCGAGCAGTACTTC